This T cell receptor beta chain was identified during a study of blood T cell repertoires in COVID-19 (dated by TCRdb to 2019 to 2021). Regarding the study in general: The collaborator samples originated in the United States, Italy and Spain and spanned the acute and convalescent phases of COVID-19. The repertoires were made available in a free public database intended to serve as a resource for research on the immune response to SARS-CoV-2. The samples were drawn from two sources: the first 160 participants of the ongoing ImmuneRACE study, and fewer than 1,500 subjects contributed by 6 global collaborators. A de-identified subject ID, COVID-19 status, age in years and sex were almost always included in the sample metadata. HLA class I and class II types, where available, came from metadata supplied by the sample provider rather than from assay-based typing. The prospective study material was composed of cDNA or gDNA derived from T cells, B-cell-depleted T cells, or PBMCs. Subjects who had been exposed to COVID-19, were actively infected with it, or had recovered from it provided the deeply sampled blood TCRbeta repertoires that made up the dataset.

Turning to this clone: Its cognate antigen has yet to be identified. No base qualities exist here, and no much larger clone lies one base off it.

One collaborating source in Seattle enrolled patients while the patients were actively infected and followed the patients over time throughout the course of disease. Each collaborating institution followed its own protocols to collect whole blood in K2EDTA tubes. For TCRbeta analysis, collaborators shipped samples as frozen whole blood, isolated PBMCs, or DNA extracted from either of those sample types. From the cysteine up to the phenylalanine, the CDR3 has a length of 16 residues. Only CDR3 DNA remains: 48 bases, in frame from the first base. A distance of 9 bases separates the germline ends of V and J, which lose 3 bases and 0 bases respectively. The germline V gene specifies SNHLY as CDR1 and FYNNEI as CDR2. The study at large found these results: Clinical and demographic metadata were provided uncurated, with the amount varying by source and participant.

TCRbeta CDR3 regions were amplified from genomic DNA by means of the immunoSEQ Assay, a bias-controlled multiplex PCR. On the authors' methods: The number of nucleated cells in each sample was estimated by amplification of reference gene primers within the assay. Sequence reads were collapsed and filtered to measure the absolute abundance of every unique TCRbeta CDR3 rearrangement. For each sample, productive Simpson clonality was calculated as the square root of Simpson's diversity index across productive rearrangements. TCRdb mirrors the immuneACCESS table, restricted to in-frame sequences. Some clones are absent from its copies; in checked studies, under half trace to an unresolved V gene, and the reason for the others is unknown. V, J and clone size are taken as reported in that table, and D and trimming were inferred from the DNA itself. A total of about 160,000 clones appear in this sample, over 90% of them only once. Of the sample, less than 2% is held by the ten largest clones.

The sequenced sample consisted of peripheral blood. This TCR was sampled from a woman aged 55-69 years with COVID-19, enrolled during active disease. The chain links TRBV2 with TRBJ1-6, with the D segment identity uncertain. The DNA reads as follows: TGTGCCAGCAGTGATCACGCGAGCTCCTATAATTCACCCCTCCACTTT. Its protein is CASSDHASSYNSPLHF.